The 30 T cell receptor beta chains listed next were all sequenced from one sample in a study of CD8 T cells in Susac syndrome. Random hexamers were used to reverse transcribe roughly 0.45 to 1 ug of RNA. Each CDR3 protein is one row after TCRdb ran MiXCR on the immunoSEQ multiplex PCR reads. The table includes 300,000 to 350,000 distinct CDR3 sequences, approximately 90% detected once. The sequencing input was CD4+ T cells from PBMCs. These receptors all come from a human donor with multiple sclerosis.

This clonotype was counted once. V gene TRBV7-9 combines with J gene TRBJ1-2, with D perhaps matching TRBD1 (5 bases). The V gene's germline CDR1 is SEHNR and CDR2 FQNEAQ (reference sequence). Trimming left V 5 bases short and J 7 bases short, with 20 bases between. The CDR3 contains 15 residues. The DNA of the CDR3 is TGTGCCAGCAGCCCTTCGGGACCGCTAAGGAGTGGCTACACCTTC. It specifies CASSPSGPLRSGYTF.

The CDR3 DNA reads as TGTGCCACCAGTGATGGTCTCTCCGGGAAGAACAATGAGCAGTTCTTC. It translates to CATSDGLSGKNNEQFF. The rearrangement joins TRBV24-1 to TRBJ2-1; D perhaps matches TRBD2 (5 bases). The CDR3 extends over 16 amino acids. Germline assignment: CDR1 KGHDR and CDR2 SFDVKD. With 3 bases removed from V and 5 bases from J, the gap between germline ends came to 16 bases.

This chain joins TRBV29-1 and TRBJ2-1; D is perhaps TRBD2 (6 bases). Germline assignment: CDR1 SQVTM and CDR2 ANQGSEA. V was shortened by 4 bases and J by 0 bases, with 13 bases between the two germline ends. The length of the CDR3 is 15 residues. Here the CDR3 reads CSVARRGYSYNEQFF. CDR3 sequence (DNA): TGCAGCGTTGCCAGGCGGGGATACTCCTACAATGAGCAGTTCTTC.

V usage is TRBV19 and J usage is TRBJ2-1; TRBD1 aligns across 8 bases. The CDR3 is 15 amino acids. Unmatched junction bases numbered 3, after V lost 4 bases and J lost 1 base. Per germline, CDR1 LNHDA and CDR2 SQIVND (reference sequence). The CDR3 spells CASSTGQASYNEQFF. The CDR3 DNA reads TGTGCCAGTAGTACGGGACAGGCTTCCTACAATGAGCAGTTCTTC.

This sequence joins TRBV29-1 and TRBJ1-5; D is perhaps TRBD1 (6 bases). Germline values: CDR1 SQVTM, CDR2 ANQGSEA. The germline V and J ends were trimmed by 1 base and 4 bases, with 8 bases remaining between them. This CDR3 has 13 residues. Written as DNA, the CDR3 is TGCAGCGTTGAAGGTACAGGGAATCAGCCCCAGCATTTT. It is translated as CSVEGTGNQPQHF. The full variable domain, its missing parts supplied by reference TRBV29-1 and TRBJ1-5, is SAVISQKPSRDICQRGTSLTIQCQVDSQVTMMFWYRQQPGQSLTLIATANQGSEATYESGFVIDKFPISRPNLTFSTLTVSNMSPEDSSIYLCSVEGTGNQPQHFGDGTRLSIL.

The V and J genes are TRBV10-3 and TRBJ2-1, with TRBD2 matching over 7 bases. With 0 bases clipped from V and 10 bases from J, the junction kept 9 bases outside the gene matches. Germline CDR1 ENHRY, CDR2 SYGVKD. The CDR3 is made up of 15 amino acids. CDR3 sequence reads: CAISESPSGYGEQFF. The CDR3 DNA is TGTGCCATCAGTGAGTCTCCTAGCGGATATGGAGAGCAGTTCTTC.

The rearrangement links TRBV5-1 to TRBJ2-2, with a weak D call TRBD2 (6 bases). V shed 4 bases and J shed 3 bases, with 16 bases lying between them. Looked up from germline, CDR1 is SGHRS and CDR2 is YFSETQ. This CDR3 contains 16 residues. CDR3 loop: CASSPNPAGDTGELFF. Here the CDR3 DNA reads TGCGCCAGCAGCCCCAACCCAGCGGGCGACACCGGGGAGCTGTTTTTT.

The chain couples TRBV5-1 to TRBJ1-1, with D possibly being TRBD1 (6 bases). V lost 4 bases and J lost 0, with 10 bases in between. Germline lookup yields CDR1 SGHRS and CDR2 YFSETQ. The CDR3 is 14 amino acids. The CDR3 DNA reads as TGCGCCAGCAGCGTGGACAGTATGAACACTGAAGCTTTCTTT. Its protein is CASSVDSMNTEAFF.

V and J are TRBV5-8 and TRBJ2-5; 10 bases map to TRBD1. With V trimmed by 4 bases and J by 5 bases, 5 bases remained unmatched. The CDR3 has 14 residues. Germline V lookup: CDR1 SGHTS, CDR2 YDEGEE. The CDR3 protein is CASSNPGQGETQYF. CDR3 in DNA: TGTGCCAGCAGCAACCCGGGACAGGGGGAGACCCAGTACTTC. Combining the CDR3 with reference TRBV5-8 and TRBJ2-5 gives the whole variable domain EAGVTQSPTHLIKTRGQQATLRCSPISGHTSVYWYQQALGLGLQFLLWYDEGEERNRGNFPPRFSGRQFPNYSSELNVNALELEDSALYLCASSNPGQGETQYFGPGTRLLVL.

This sequence joins TRBV2 and TRBJ2-1; the match to TRBD1 covers 10 bases. Looked up from germline, CDR1 is SNHLY and CDR2 is FYNNEI. This CDR3 spans 14 amino acids. Trimming cost V 7 bases and J 7 bases; bases outside gene matches: 7. Here the CDR3 DNA reads TGTGCCAGCAACCGGGGACAGGGGAGTAATGAGCAGTTCTTC. It encodes CASNRGQGSNEQFF.

V and J are TRBV6-1 and TRBJ1-4; a possible D gene is TRBD1 (6 bases). Trimming removed 8 bases at V and 2 bases at J, with 18 bases between. CDR1 is MNHNS, CDR2 SASEGT, per germline. CDR3 length: 16 amino acids. The CDR3 DNA reads TGTGCCAGCGAGGGACAACCCCTGAGGACTAATGAAAAACTGTTTTTT. Its translation is CASEGQPLRTNEKLFF.

This clonotype was recorded once. The gene calls are TRBV1 and TRBJ2-1; the table calls TRBD2, which could not be checked here. TRBV1 is designated a pseudogene. This CDR3 is built from 16 residues. CDR3 loop: CTSREELAGDYNEQFF. Written as DNA, the CDR3 is TGCACCAGCAGAGAAGAATTAGCGGGGGACTACAATGAGCAGTTCTTC.

This clonotype was counted only a few times. This chain connects TRBV12-3 or TRBV12-4 to TRBJ2-1, with 8 bases matching TRBD2. Unmatched junction bases numbered 14, after V lost 6 bases and J lost 4 bases. There are 17 residues in the CDR3. The CDR3 coding sequence is TGTGCCAGCAGGGGCCTAGCGGGCGGGACCACGTACAATGAGCAGTTCTTC. Translated, it gives CASRGLAGGTTYNEQFF.

V usage is TRBV3-1 and J usage is TRBJ2-3; 12 bases line up with TRBD2. Trimming took 1 base from V and 5 from J; bases not matched to a gene: 4. Germline-derived CDR1 and CDR2 are LGHDT and YNNKEL (reference sequence). CDR3 size: 16 residues. The CDR3 here is CASSQGRLAGVDTQYF. As DNA, the CDR3 is TGTGCCAGCAGCCAAGGAAGACTAGCGGGGGTAGATACGCAGTATTTT.

This chain joins TRBV20-1 and TRBJ2-2; 13 bases line up with TRBD2. The CDR3 sequence is 18 residues long. Unmatched junction bases numbered 8, after V lost 0 bases and J lost 4 bases. Per germline, CDR1 DFQATT and CDR2 SNEGSKA (reference sequence). The CDR3 region has the DNA TGCAGTGCTAGAGATCTACTAGCGGGAGGGCCGAGCACCGGGGAGCTGTTTTTT. Its protein is CSARDLLAGGPSTGELFF.

The V call is TRBV5-1, the J call TRBJ1-2; no clear D. This CDR3 is built from 14 residues. Trimming left V 0 bases short and J 0 bases short, with 6 bases between. Germline lookup yields CDR1 SGHRS and CDR2 YFSETQ. The CDR3 nucleotides read TGCGCCAGCAGCTTGGAACACCCTAACTATGGCTACACCTTC. Protein sequence: CASSLEHPNYGYTF.

CDR3 bases: TGTGCCAGCAGCCCCCGGGGCAGGGAGGCCTACGAGCAGTACTTC. The encoded protein is CASSPRGREAYEQYF. V is TRBV7-9 and J is TRBJ2-7; a weak D match, TRBD2 (6 bases). The CDR3 sequence is 15 residues long. Germline assignment: CDR1 SEHNR and CDR2 FQNEAQ (reference sequence). Trimming took off 5 bases at V and 2 bases at J, with 16 bases between the two ends. The whole variable domain, remainder taken from reference TRBV7-9 and TRBJ2-7, is DTGVSQNPRHKITKRGQNVTFRCDPISEHNRLYWYRQTLGQGPEFLTYFQNEAQLEKSRLLSDRFSAERPKGSFSTLEIQRTEQGDSAMYLCASSPRGREAYEQYFGPGTRLTVT.

This sequence joins TRBV20-1 and TRBJ1-1; 7 bases are shared with TRBD1. CDR3 size: 13 residues. V lost 1 base to trimming and J lost 2 bases; unmatched junction nucleotides: 1. The germline CDR1 and CDR2 sequences are DFQATT and SNEGSKA (reference sequence). The CDR3 bases are TGCAGTGCTAGAGGGGACAGTAACACTGAAGCTTTCTTT. Translating it yields CSARGDSNTEAFF.

The gene calls are TRBV2 and TRBJ2-1; D not resolved. The germline gives CDR1 SNHLY, CDR2 FYNNEI. CDR3 length: 13 residues. Trimming shortened V by 2 bases and J by 5 bases, and 7 bases separated the two germline ends. The CDR3 sequence is CASSEWRDNEQFF. CDR3 sequence (DNA): TGTGCCAGCAGTGAATGGCGAGACAATGAGCAGTTCTTC.

The J gene is TRBJ2-7, the V gene TRBV23-1; TRBD2 matches at 8 bases. TRBV23-1 is recorded as an ORF, its role being uncertain. This CDR3 is 17 amino acids long. Unmatched junction bases numbered 18, after V lost 8 bases and J lost 3 bases. CDR3 region: CASGSCGGRGECYEQYF. In DNA form, the CDR3 reads TGCGCCAGCGGATCCTGTGGAGGGCGGGGGGAATGCTACGAGCAGTACTTC.

In nucleotides, the CDR3 is TGTGCCAGCAGTTTAGGGAGGAGACTCGCAGGCTATGGCTACACCTTC. Amino acids: CASSLGRRLAGYGYTF. V usage is TRBV12-3 or TRBV12-4 and J usage is TRBJ1-2; no clear D. The CDR3 runs to 16 residues. Trimming took off 1 base at V and 4 bases at J, with 16 bases between the two ends.

V and J are TRBV7-3 and TRBJ2-3; a possible D gene is TRBD1 (6 bases). CDR3 length: 15 residues. With 2 bases removed from V and 1 base from J, the gap between germline ends came to 10 bases. CDR1 is SGHTA and CDR2 is FQGTGA in the germline V gene. The CDR3 DNA sequence: TGTGCCAGCAGCTTAGGGGGCTACGGCACAGATACGCAGTATTTT. Encoded protein: CASSLGGYGTDTQYF.

The chain combines TRBV5-1 with TRBJ2-2, with D unclear. V gave up 3 bases and J gave up 0 bases, with 12 bases separating them. Per germline, CDR1 SGHRS and CDR2 YFSETQ. This CDR3 is 16 amino acids long. The CDR3, as DNA: TGCGCCAGCAGCTATGGAGCGCTCGCGAACACCGGGGAGCTGTTTTTT. Its protein is CASSYGALANTGELFF.

This chain links TRBV29-1 with TRBJ1-1; 10 nucleotides match TRBD1. The CDR3 is 11 amino acids. Trimming at V came to 7 bases and at J to 12 bases, leaving 8 bases not matched to a gene. CDR1 is SQVTM and CDR2 is ANQGSEA in the germline V gene. CDR3 nucleotide sequence: TGCAGCGCCGCCGGGACAGGGGCCCCTTTCTTT. Amino acids: CSAAGTGAPFF.

V gene TRBV19 combines with J gene TRBJ2-3; D may be TRBD1 (5 bases). The CDR3 totals 16 residues. Germline CDR1 LNHDA, CDR2 SQIVND (reference sequence). V lost 7 bases to trimming and J lost 0 bases, with 17 bases between them. The CDR3 loop is CASKARDSSSTDTQYF. For the CDR3, the DNA is TGTGCCAGTAAGGCGAGAGACAGTTCTAGCACAGATACGCAGTATTTT.

This chain joins TRBV5-1 and TRBJ2-3; tentative D call: TRBD2 (6 bases). Germline V lookup: CDR1 SGHRS, CDR2 YFSETQ. There are 14 residues in the CDR3. Trimming removed 5 bases from V and 1 base from J, with 11 bases in between. CDR3 sequence reads: CASRRDGGTDTQYF. The CDR3 nucleotides are TGCGCCAGCAGGCGGGACGGGGGCACAGATACGCAGTATTTT.

The genes are TRBV14 and TRBJ2-3; D uncertain. Per germline, CDR1 SGHDN and CDR2 FVKESK. The CDR3 has 13 residues. Deletions cut 2 bases from V and 4 bases from J, with 7 bases between. The CDR3 DNA reads TGTGCCAGCAGCCAATCTCTGGCAGATACGCAGTATTTT. This codes for CASSQSLADTQYF.

V gene TRBV30 combines with J gene TRBJ1-4; D ambiguous. Germline CDR1 reads GTSNPN; CDR2 reads SVGIG (reference sequence). V was shortened by 0 bases and J by 8 bases, with 16 bases between the two germline ends. The length of the CDR3 is 15 residues. CDR3 bases: TGTGCCTGGAGTGTACCCAGCGGTGAGAGGGAAAAACTGTTTTTT. This gives the protein CAWSVPSGEREKLFF.

This sequence joins TRBV2 and TRBJ2-1; TRBD2 agrees at 8 bases. Trimming cost V 5 bases and J 2 bases; bases outside gene matches: 5. Germline CDR1 SNHLY, CDR2 FYNNEI. The CDR3 runs to 15 residues. The CDR3 sequence is CASSPLRGAYNEQFF. CDR3 sequence (DNA): TGTGCCAGCAGTCCCTTGCGGGGGGCCTACAATGAGCAGTTCTTC.

The chain joins TRBV3-1 to TRBJ1-2; no reliable D call. The length of the CDR3 is 14 residues. The V end was cut by 0 bases, the J end by 2 bases, with 7 bases between. CDR1 is LGHDT and CDR2 is YNNKEL in the germline V gene (reference sequence). The CDR3: CASSQDAGNYGYTF. DNA of the CDR3: TGTGCCAGCAGCCAAGATGCGGGGAACTATGGCTACACCTTC.